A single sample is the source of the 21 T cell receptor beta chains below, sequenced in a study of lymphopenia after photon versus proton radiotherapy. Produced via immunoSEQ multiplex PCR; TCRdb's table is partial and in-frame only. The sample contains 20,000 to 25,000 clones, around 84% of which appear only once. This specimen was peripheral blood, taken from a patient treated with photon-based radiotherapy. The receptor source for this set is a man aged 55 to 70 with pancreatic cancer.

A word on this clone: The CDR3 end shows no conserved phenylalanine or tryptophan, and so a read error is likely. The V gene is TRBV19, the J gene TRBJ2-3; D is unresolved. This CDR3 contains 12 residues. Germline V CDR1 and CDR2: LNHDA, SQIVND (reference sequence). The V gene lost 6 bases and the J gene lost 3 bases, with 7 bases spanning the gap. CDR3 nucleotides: TGTGCCAGTAGCGTCGAGACAGATACGCAGTATCTT. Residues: CASSVETDTQYL.

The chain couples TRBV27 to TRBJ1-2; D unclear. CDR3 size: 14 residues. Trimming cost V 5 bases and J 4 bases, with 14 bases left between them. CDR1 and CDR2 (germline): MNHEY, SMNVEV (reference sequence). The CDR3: CASSPSGGGYGYTF. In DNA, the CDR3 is TGTGCCAGCAGTCCATCGGGAGGTGGCTATGGCTACACCTTC.

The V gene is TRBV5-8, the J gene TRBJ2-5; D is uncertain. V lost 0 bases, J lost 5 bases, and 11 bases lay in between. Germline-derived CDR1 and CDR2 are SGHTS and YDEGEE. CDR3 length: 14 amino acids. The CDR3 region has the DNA TGTGCCAGCAGCTTGGGAGTCATGTGGGAGACCCAGTACTTC. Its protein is CASSLGVMWETQYF.

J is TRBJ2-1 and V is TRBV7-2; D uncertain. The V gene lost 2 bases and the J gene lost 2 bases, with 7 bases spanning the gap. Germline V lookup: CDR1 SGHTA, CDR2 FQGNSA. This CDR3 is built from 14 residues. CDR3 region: CASSLSGTYNEQFF. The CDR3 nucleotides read TGTGCCAGCAGCTTATCAGGAACCTACAATGAGCAGTTCTTC.

CDR3 sequence: CASSLTAGQKKLFF. In DNA form, the CDR3 reads TGTGCCAGCAGCCTCACCGCGGGACAGAAAAAACTGTTTTTT. The chain has TRBV7-6 and TRBJ1-4, with 7 bases aligning to TRBD1. The CDR3 sequence is 14 residues long. Germline lookup yields CDR1 SGHVS and CDR2 FNYEAQ. V trimming: 5 bases; J trimming: 9 bases; junction bases outside the gene matches: 9.

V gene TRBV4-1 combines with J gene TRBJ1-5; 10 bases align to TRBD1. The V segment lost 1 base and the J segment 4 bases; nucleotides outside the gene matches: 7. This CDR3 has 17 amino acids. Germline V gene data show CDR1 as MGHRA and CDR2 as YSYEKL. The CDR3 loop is CASSQGRDRGRNQPQHF. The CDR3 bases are TGCGCCAGCAGCCAAGGCCGGGACAGGGGAAGGAATCAGCCCCAGCATTTT.

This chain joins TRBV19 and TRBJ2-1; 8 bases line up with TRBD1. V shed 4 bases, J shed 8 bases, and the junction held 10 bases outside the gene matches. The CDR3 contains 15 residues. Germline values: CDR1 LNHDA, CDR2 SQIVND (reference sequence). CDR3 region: CASSRPGQEGYEQFF. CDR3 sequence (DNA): TGTGCCAGTAGTAGGCCGGGACAGGAAGGTTATGAGCAGTTCTTC. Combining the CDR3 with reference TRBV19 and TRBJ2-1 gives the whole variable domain DGGITQSPKYLFRKEGQNVTLSCEQNLNHDAMYWYRQDPGQGLRLIYYSQIVNDFQKGDIAEGYSVSREKKESFPLTVTSAQKNPTAFYLCASSRPGQEGYEQFFGPGTRLTVL.

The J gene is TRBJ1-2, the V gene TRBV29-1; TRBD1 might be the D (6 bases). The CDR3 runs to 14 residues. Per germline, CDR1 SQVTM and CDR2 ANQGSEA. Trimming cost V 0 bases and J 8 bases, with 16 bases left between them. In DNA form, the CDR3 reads TGCAGCGTTGAAGATCCTACAGGGAATTGGGGCTACACCTTC. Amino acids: CSVEDPTGNWGYTF. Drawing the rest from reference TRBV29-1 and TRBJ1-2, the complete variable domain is SAVISQKPSRDICQRGTSLTIQCQVDSQVTMMFWYRQQPGQSLTLIATANQGSEATYESGFVIDKFPISRPNLTFSTLTVSNMSPEDSSIYLCSVEDPTGNWGYTFGSGTRLTVV.

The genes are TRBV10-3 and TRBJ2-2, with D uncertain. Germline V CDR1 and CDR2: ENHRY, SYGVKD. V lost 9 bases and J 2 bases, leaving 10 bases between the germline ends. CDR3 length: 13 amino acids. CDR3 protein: CAINRRNTGELFF. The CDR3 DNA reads TGTGCCATAAACAGAAGAAACACCGGGGAGCTGTTTTTT.

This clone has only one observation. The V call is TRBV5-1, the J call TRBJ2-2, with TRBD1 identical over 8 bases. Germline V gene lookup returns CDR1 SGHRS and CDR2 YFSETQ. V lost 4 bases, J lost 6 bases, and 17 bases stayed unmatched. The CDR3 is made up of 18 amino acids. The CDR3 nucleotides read TGCGCCAGCAGCGGAGTGGGGCGACAGGGGTTGTTCTCCGGGGAGCTGTTTTTT. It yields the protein CASSGVGRQGLFSGELFF.

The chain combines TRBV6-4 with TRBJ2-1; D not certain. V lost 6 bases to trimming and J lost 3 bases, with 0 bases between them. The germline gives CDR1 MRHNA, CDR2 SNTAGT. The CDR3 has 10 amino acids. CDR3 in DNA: TGTGCCAGCAGCTACAATGAGCAGTTCTTC. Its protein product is CASSYNEQFF.

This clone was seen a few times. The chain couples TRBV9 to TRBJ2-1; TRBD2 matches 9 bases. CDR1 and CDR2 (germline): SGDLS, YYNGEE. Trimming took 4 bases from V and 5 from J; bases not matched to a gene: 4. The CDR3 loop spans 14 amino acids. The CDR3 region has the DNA TGTGCCAGCAGCCCAACTAGCGGGCACAATGAGCAGTTCTTC. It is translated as CASSPTSGHNEQFF.

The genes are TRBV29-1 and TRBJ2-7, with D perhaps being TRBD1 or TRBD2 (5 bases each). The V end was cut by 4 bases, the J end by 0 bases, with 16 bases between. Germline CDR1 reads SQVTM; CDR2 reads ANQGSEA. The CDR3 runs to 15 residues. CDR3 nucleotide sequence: TGCAGCGTTGGGGACCCCCCAACTAGCTCCTACGAGCAGTACTTC. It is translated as CSVGDPPTSSYEQYF.

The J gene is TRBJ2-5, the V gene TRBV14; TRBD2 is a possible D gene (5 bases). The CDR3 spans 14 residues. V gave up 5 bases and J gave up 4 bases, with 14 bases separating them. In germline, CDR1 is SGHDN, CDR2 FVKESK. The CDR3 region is CASSSPRGRETQYF. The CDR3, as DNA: TGTGCCAGCAGCTCTCCCCGGGGAAGAGAGACCCAGTACTTC.

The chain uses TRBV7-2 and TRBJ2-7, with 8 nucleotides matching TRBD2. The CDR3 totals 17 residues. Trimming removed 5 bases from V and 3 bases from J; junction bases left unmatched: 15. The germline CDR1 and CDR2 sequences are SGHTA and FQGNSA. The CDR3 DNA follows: TGTGCCAGCAGCACTCGCATAGGCGGGGGGTTCATCTACGAGCAGTACTTC. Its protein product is CASSTRIGGGFIYEQYF.

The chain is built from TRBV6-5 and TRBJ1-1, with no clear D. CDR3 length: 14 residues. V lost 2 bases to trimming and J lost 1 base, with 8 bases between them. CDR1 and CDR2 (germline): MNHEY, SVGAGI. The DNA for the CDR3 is TGTGCCAGCAGTTACGGCAGAAAGAACACTGAAGCTTTCTTT. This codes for CASSYGRKNTEAFF.

The CDR3 DNA reads TGTGCCAGCAGCTTCGACCGGACCGGGGAGCTGTTTTTT. Residues: CASSFDRTGELFF. The chain uses TRBV5-4 and TRBJ2-2; D is unclear. V was shortened by 2 bases and J by 5 bases, with 7 bases between the two germline ends. The CDR3 is 13 amino acids. The germline gives CDR1 SGHNT, CDR2 YYREEE (reference sequence).

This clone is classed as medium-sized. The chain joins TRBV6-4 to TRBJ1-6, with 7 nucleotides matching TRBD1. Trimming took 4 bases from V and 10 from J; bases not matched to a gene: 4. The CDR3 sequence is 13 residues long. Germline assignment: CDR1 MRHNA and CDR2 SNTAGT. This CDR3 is CASSVDRDSPLHF. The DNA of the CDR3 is TGTGCCAGCAGTGTCGACAGGGACTCACCCCTCCACTTT.

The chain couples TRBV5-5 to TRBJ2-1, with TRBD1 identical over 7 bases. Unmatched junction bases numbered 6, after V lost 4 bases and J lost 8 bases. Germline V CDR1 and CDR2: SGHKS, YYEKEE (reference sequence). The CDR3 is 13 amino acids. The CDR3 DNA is TGTGCCAGCAGCCTACAGGGGTTCTATGAGCAGTTCTTC. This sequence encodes CASSLQGFYEQFF.

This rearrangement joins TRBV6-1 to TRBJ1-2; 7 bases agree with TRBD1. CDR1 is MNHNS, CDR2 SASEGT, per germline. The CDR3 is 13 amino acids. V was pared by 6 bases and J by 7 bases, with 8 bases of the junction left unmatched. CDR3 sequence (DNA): TGTGCCAGCAGGGGTACAGGGGAACTTGGCTACACCTTC. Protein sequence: CASRGTGELGYTF.

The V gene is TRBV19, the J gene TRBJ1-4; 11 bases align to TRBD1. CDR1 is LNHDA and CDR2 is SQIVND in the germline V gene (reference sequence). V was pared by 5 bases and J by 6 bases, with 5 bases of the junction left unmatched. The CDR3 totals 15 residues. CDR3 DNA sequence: TGTGCCAGTAGTTCCCGGACAGGGGGCGATGAAAAACTGTTTTTT. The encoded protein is CASSSRTGGDEKLFF.